What follows are 14 T cell receptor beta chains derived from one specimen sequenced in a study of T cell responses to AZD1222 COVID-19 vaccine. Here immunoSEQ multiplex PCR was the method, and the copy in TCRdb shows in-frame clones only, minus some. The sample lists 160,000 or so clones; approximately 90% were seen once. The specimen comprised peripheral blood, sampled on day 0 of AZD1222 vaccination. These receptors originate from an adult in good health.

This clone was counted once. The chain is built from TRBV9 and TRBJ1-3; D ambiguous. With 0 bases removed from V and 0 bases from J, the gap between germline ends came to 4 bases. This CDR3 is built from 14 residues. Germline CDR1 is SGDLS and CDR2 is YYNGEE. The chain's CDR3 is CASSVGRSGNTIYF. The CDR3 region has the DNA TGTGCCAGCAGCGTAGGGCGCTCTGGAAACACCATATATTTT.

This chain connects TRBV6-5 to TRBJ1-3; TRBD1 might be the D (6 bases). V lost 8 bases, J lost 4 bases, and 9 bases lay in between. This CDR3 spans 12 amino acids. Germline loops: CDR1 MNHEY, CDR2 SVGAGI. CDR3 DNA sequence: TGTGCCAGCCGAACAGGGGGAAACACCATATATTTT. It translates to CASRTGGNTIYF.

The rearrangement uses TRBV9 and TRBJ1-2; D gene ambiguous. Trimming shortened V by 5 bases and J by 7 bases, and 18 bases separated the two germline ends. The germline gives CDR1 SGDLS, CDR2 YYNGEE. The CDR3 extends over 14 amino acids. CDR3 in amino acids: CASRPLGQEPGYTF. For the CDR3, the DNA is TGTGCCAGCAGACCCCTAGGGCAGGAGCCTGGCTACACCTTC.

The rearrangement joins TRBV5-1 to TRBJ1-6, with D possibly being TRBD1 (6 bases). Trimming stripped 3 bases from V and 9 bases from J, with 10 bases between. The germline V gene encodes CDR1 SGHRS and CDR2 YFSETQ. The CDR3 is 13 residues long. This CDR3 is CASSSATGSPLHF. DNA of the CDR3: TGCGCCAGCAGCTCCGCGACAGGTTCACCCCTCCACTTT.

The rearrangement uses TRBV9 and TRBJ2-5; no firm D call. The germline V and J ends were trimmed by 1 base and 5 bases, with 9 bases remaining between them. The CDR3 extends over 13 amino acids. CDR1 is SGDLS and CDR2 is YYNGEE in the germline V gene. CDR3 loop: CASSVTGTETQYF. The DNA for the CDR3 is TGTGCCAGCAGCGTAACGGGTACGGAGACCCAGTACTTC.

The chain employs TRBV5-1 and TRBJ2-1; 13 bases are a match to TRBD2. Germline CDR1 and CDR2: SGHRS and YFSETQ. Trimming at V came to 4 bases and at J to 7 bases, leaving 5 bases not matched to a gene. This CDR3 region has 15 residues. CDR3 region: CASSPPGLAGNEQFF. The CDR3 DNA is TGCGCCAGCAGCCCTCCGGGACTAGCGGGAAATGAGCAGTTCTTC.

This clone has a handful of counts. The chain employs TRBV4-3 and TRBJ2-3; D is unclear. The V end lost 1 base, the J end lost 3 bases, and 8 bases lay between the germline ends. Germline CDR1 reads LGHNA; CDR2 reads YSLEER. The CDR3 runs 14 residues. The DNA for the CDR3 is TGCGCCAGCAGCCAAGGGATCCAAACAGATACGCAGTATTTT. The encoded protein is CASSQGIQTDTQYF.

The chain joins TRBV7-2 to TRBJ1-2, with D possibly being TRBD1 (5 bases). Per germline, CDR1 SGHTA and CDR2 FQGNSA. V lost 2 bases and J 7 bases, leaving 17 bases between the germline ends. This CDR3 contains 15 residues. The chain's CDR3 is CASSLSPDRWGGYTF. The CDR3 DNA reads TGTGCCAGCAGCTTAAGTCCCGACAGATGGGGTGGCTACACCTTC.

CDR3 bases: TGTGCCAGCAGCCAAGGGCTTAGCGCCGAGCAGTACTTC. Translated: CASSQGLSAEQYF. This sequence joins TRBV3-1 (or the pseudogene TRBV3-2) and TRBJ2-7, with a weak D call TRBD2 (5 bases). Germline V gene lookup returns CDR1 LGHDT and CDR2 YNNKEL (reference sequence). V lost 1 base to trimming and J lost 6 bases, with 10 bases between them. The CDR3 loop spans 13 amino acids.

The chain combines TRBV6-5 with TRBJ2-7; D gene unclear. The CDR3 spans 13 residues. Trimming cost V 4 bases and J 1 base, with 8 bases left between them. Germline-derived CDR1 and CDR2 are MNHEY and SVGAGI. This chain's CDR3 is CASSLTGSYEQYF. The CDR3 DNA reads as TGTGCCAGCAGTTTGACTGGTTCCTACGAGCAGTACTTC.

V gene TRBV28 combines with J gene TRBJ2-7; 7 bases fit TRBD2. Germline CDR1 and CDR2: MDHEN and SYDVKM. The CDR3 is made up of 17 amino acids. With V trimmed by 7 bases and J by 0 bases, 15 bases remained unmatched. The CDR3 DNA reads as TGTGCCAGCACCCCGGCGCGAGCGGGGCCAAGCTCCTACGAGCAGTACTTC. Translation gives CASTPARAGPSSYEQYF.

J is TRBJ1-4 and V is TRBV5-1; D may be TRBD1 (5 bases). The CDR3 is made up of 13 amino acids. CDR1 and CDR2 from the germline V gene are SGHRS and YFSETQ. Trimming removed 5 bases at V and 3 bases at J, with 8 bases between. This CDR3 reads CASRGDPNEKLFF. The CDR3 DNA reads as TGCGCCAGCAGAGGGGACCCTAATGAAAAACTGTTTTTT.

V and J are TRBV5-1 and TRBJ1-2; D uncertain. The length of the CDR3 is 14 residues. Deletions cut 4 bases from V and 8 bases from J, with 18 bases between. Looked up from germline, CDR1 is SGHRS and CDR2 is YFSETQ. The CDR3 DNA follows: TGCGCCAGCAGCCTCCGCCCTAACAACGAAGGCTACACCTTC. Translating gives CASSLRPNNEGYTF.

The chain recombines TRBV28 with TRBJ1-6; a possible D gene is TRBD1 (6 bases). Trimming took 3 bases from V and 5 from J, leaving 11 bases between them. CDR1 MDHEN and CDR2 SYDVKM come from the germline V gene. The CDR3 has 15 amino acids. CDR3 sequence: CASSLVGTNNSPLHF. The CDR3 DNA follows: TGTGCCAGCAGTTTGGTAGGGACAAATAATTCACCCCTCCACTTT. Variable domain in full (rest from reference TRBV28 and TRBJ1-6): DVKVTQSSRYLVKRTGEKVFLECVQDMDHENMFWYRQDPGLGLRLIYFSYDVKMKEKGDIPEGYSVSREKKERFSLILESASTNQTSMYLCASSLVGTNNSPLHFGNGTRLTVT.